This T cell receptor beta chain was obtained from a study of OX40 agonist ivuxolimab in advanced cancers. Using immunoSEQ multiplex PCR, the repertoire was profiled, and TCRdb retains in-frame clones only, with some absent. The repertoire consists of fewer than 95,000 clones, with about 92% occurring once and the leading ten covering 3% to 3.5%. Autoimmune disease history or systemic immunosuppression barred patients. The clonotype comes from an adult with an advanced solid tumor such as melanoma, head and neck, liver or kidney cancer. The starting material was CD4+ or CD8+ T cells sorted from blood, obtained in a trial of the OX40 agonist ivuxolimab.

This CDR3 is CASSYSGGALDAQYF. The CDR3 DNA reads TGTGCCAGCAGTTACTCAGGCGGTGCGCTAGACGCGCAGTATTTT. This sequence joins TRBV6-5 and TRBJ2-3; D gene ambiguous. CDR1 and CDR2 (germline): MNHEY, SVGAGI. Deletions cut 0 bases from V and 10 bases from J, with 17 bases between. The CDR3 is made up of 15 amino acids.